The 23 T cell receptor beta chains below come from one sample, sequenced in a study of blood T cell repertoires in COVID-19. Here immunoSEQ multiplex PCR was the method, and the copy in TCRdb shows in-frame clones only, minus some. The sample lists 250,000 to 400,000 clones, roughly 88% occurring once. Sequencing used peripheral blood. Receptor source: a woman aged 25-40 years with COVID-19, enrolled during active disease.

V is TRBV5-5 and J is TRBJ1-1, with D maybe TRBD1 (5 bases). Germline V gives CDR1 SGHKS, CDR2 YYEKEE (reference sequence). CDR3 size: 14 residues. V was cut by 3 bases and J by 0 bases, with 9 bases left in between. The CDR3 region is CASSSVTVNTEAFF. CDR3 bases: TGTGCCAGCAGCTCGGTGACAGTGAACACTGAAGCTTTCTTT.

The count of this clone is one. One end of the junction does not line up with germline, which may come from a read error. The chain recombines TRBV7-9 with TRBJ1-2; 7 nucleotides align to TRBD1. CDR3 size: 15 residues. Per the germline V gene, CDR1 is SEHNR and CDR2 is FQNEAQ (reference sequence). The CDR3 bases are TGTGCCAGCAGCACACACCGGGACAGAAACTTTGGCTACACCTTC. It translates to CASSTHRDRNFGYTF.

This rearrangement joins TRBV27 to TRBJ2-2; tentative D call: TRBD1 (5 bases). Trimming took 2 bases from V and 7 from J, leaving 11 bases between them. The CDR3 loop spans 14 amino acids. The germline CDR1 and CDR2 sequences are MNHEY and SMNVEV (reference sequence). CDR3 amino acids: CASSLVGADGELFF. CDR3 sequence (DNA): TGTGCCAGCAGTTTAGTTGGGGCCGACGGGGAGCTGTTTTTT.

This clone has just a few counts. V is TRBV16 and J is TRBJ1-2, with D perhaps TRBD1 (5 bases). V was trimmed by 4 bases and J by 3 bases, leaving 12 bases between them. CDR1 is KGHSY and CDR2 is FQNENV in the germline V gene. The CDR3 has 14 amino acids. Here the CDR3 DNA reads TGTGCCAGCAGCCCTAGCGGGGCCGACTATGGCTACACCTTC. It codes for CASSPSGADYGYTF.

This chain links TRBV30 with TRBJ2-7, with TRBD1 as a possible D gene (5 bases). V was cut by 5 bases and J by 4 bases, with 18 bases left in between. CDR3 length: 14 residues. The germline CDR1 and CDR2 sequences are GTSNPN and SVGIG (reference sequence). CDR3 amino acids: CAWDPPDRQYEQYF. The CDR3 DNA reads as TGTGCCTGGGACCCTCCTGACAGACAATACGAGCAGTACTTC.

This clone was seen only a few times. The chain recombines TRBV19 with TRBJ2-2; TRBD1 matches 9 bases. Looked up from germline, CDR1 is LNHDA and CDR2 is SQIVND (reference sequence). The J segment lost 2 bases and the V segment lost 5 bases, leaving 3 bases of the junction unmatched. The CDR3 runs 15 residues. CDR3 in amino acids: CASSWTGANTGELFF. In DNA form, the CDR3 reads TGTGCCAGTAGTTGGACAGGGGCAAACACCGGGGAGCTGTTTTTT.

The V and J genes are TRBV28 and TRBJ1-1; D remains ambiguous. The V gene lost 8 bases and the J gene lost 4 bases, with 11 bases spanning the gap. The V gene's germline CDR1 is MDHEN and CDR2 SYDVKM. This CDR3 comprises 12 residues. CDR3 nucleotide sequence: TGTGCCAGCCGAACGCTTAGCACTGAAGCTTTCTTT. Its protein is CASRTLSTEAFF.

The J gene is TRBJ1-2, the V gene TRBV3-1 (or the pseudogene TRBV3-2); TRBD1 matches 7 bases. With V trimmed by 3 bases and J by 7 bases, 11 bases remained unmatched. The CDR3 has 15 amino acids. Germline CDR1 and CDR2: LGHDT and YNNKEL (reference sequence). In nucleotides, the CDR3 is TGTGCCAGCAGCCACACGGACAGGCCTCTGGGTGGCTACACCTTC. Translating it yields CASSHTDRPLGGYTF.

The rearrangement joins TRBV7-2 to TRBJ1-2, with D possibly being TRBD1 (5 bases). CDR1 SGHTA and CDR2 FQGNSA come from the germline V gene. The CDR3 runs to 14 residues. V lost 1 base, J lost 5 bases, and 11 bases lay in between. The CDR3 region is CASSLVIGTYGYTF. The CDR3 nucleotides are TGTGCCAGCAGCTTAGTGATAGGGACTTATGGCTACACCTTC.

The genes are TRBV5-8 and TRBJ1-2; 9 bases fit TRBD1. The CDR3 extends over 15 amino acids. CDR1 is SGHTS and CDR2 is YDEGEE in the germline V gene. With V trimmed by 4 bases and J by 2 bases, 6 bases remained unmatched. CDR3: CASSPRDRDNYGYTF. CDR3 in DNA: TGTGCCAGCAGCCCAAGGGACAGGGACAACTATGGCTACACCTTC.

V usage is TRBV9 and J usage is TRBJ1-2, with unresolved D. V lost 0 bases, J lost 0 bases, and 9 bases lay in between. The CDR3 covers 15 residues. Germline V gene lookup returns CDR1 SGDLS and CDR2 YYNGEE. CDR3 sequence: CASSVGGGTNYGYTF. The CDR3 nucleotides are TGTGCCAGCAGCGTAGGCGGAGGCACTAACTATGGCTACACCTTC.

This rearrangement joins TRBV19 to TRBJ2-3; 9 nucleotides line up with TRBD2. Trimming cost V 8 bases and J 3 bases; bases outside gene matches: 3. The CDR3 loop spans 13 amino acids. CDR1 LNHDA and CDR2 SQIVND come from the germline V gene (reference sequence). CDR3 sequence reads: CASRSGGTDTQYF. In DNA form, the CDR3 reads TGTGCCAGTCGAAGCGGGGGGACAGATACGCAGTATTTT.

This chain connects TRBV11-3 to TRBJ2-4; 8 nucleotides align to TRBD2. The V gene's germline CDR1 is SGHNT and CDR2 YENEEA. The CDR3 totals 15 residues. V shed 4 bases, J shed 6 bases, and the junction held 8 bases outside the gene matches. CDR3 protein: CASSSGGGSRNIQYF. DNA of the CDR3: TGTGCCAGCAGCTCGGGGGGGGGCAGCCGAAACATTCAGTACTTC.

The CDR3 DNA is TGTGCCAGCAGCCAAGTCGTACGACGGGATCAGCCCCAGCATTTT. Translating it yields CASSQVVRRDQPQHF. This sequence joins TRBV14 and TRBJ1-5; D uncertain. Germline lookup yields CDR1 SGHDN and CDR2 FVKESK. V lost 1 base and J lost 5, with 12 bases in between. The CDR3 runs to 15 residues. The full variable domain, in which reference TRBV14 and TRBJ1-5 provide the parts outside the CDR3, is EAGVTQFPSHSVIEKGQTVTLRCDPISGHDNLYWYRRVMGKEIKFLLHFVKESKQDESGMPNNRFLAERTGGTYSTLKVQPAELEDSGVYFCASSQVVRRDQPQHFGDGTRLSIL.

The V gene is TRBV5-4, the J gene TRBJ2-1, with 8 nucleotides matching TRBD2. Unmatched junction bases numbered 9, after V lost 4 bases and J lost 9 bases. This CDR3 comprises 14 residues. Germline loops: CDR1 SGHNT, CDR2 YYREEE (reference sequence). This chain's CDR3 is CASSTYGGAIEQFF. DNA for the CDR3: TGTGCCAGCAGCACATACGGGGGGGCCATTGAGCAGTTCTTC.

V and J are TRBV19 and TRBJ2-5; 9 bases match TRBD1. The CDR3 sequence is 14 residues long. J gave up 5 bases and V 6 bases, and 7 bases lay outside the gene matches. CDR1 and CDR2 (germline): LNHDA, SQIVND (reference sequence). The CDR3 loop reads CASSPQGAQETQYF. The CDR3 region has the DNA TGTGCCAGTAGCCCACAGGGGGCACAGGAGACCCAGTACTTC. Complete variable domain (other parts from reference TRBV19 and TRBJ2-5): DGGITQSPKYLFRKEGQNVTLSCEQNLNHDAMYWYRQDPGQGLRLIYYSQIVNDFQKGDIAEGYSVSREKKESFPLTVTSAQKNPTAFYLCASSPQGAQETQYFGPGTRLLVL.

This clone was seen only once. The same CDR3 is also encoded by other DNA sequences in this sample. J is TRBJ2-5 and V is TRBV10-3; D perhaps matches TRBD1 (5 bases). Germline CDR1 reads ENHRY; CDR2 reads SYGVKD. The CDR3 is 14 residues long. Trimming took off 0 bases at V and 1 base at J, with 6 bases between the two ends. The CDR3 bases are TGTGCCATCAGTGAGTCGCAGGGCCAAGAGACCCAGTACTTC. The encoded protein is CAISESQGQETQYF.

The chain employs TRBV27 and TRBJ1-2; 7 bases are a match to TRBD1. Losses at the gene ends were 7 bases for V and 8 bases for J; bases not matched to a gene: 10. The CDR3 consists of 13 residues. Germline assignment: CDR1 MNHEY and CDR2 SMNVEV (reference sequence). CDR3 in amino acids: CASTHGGGTGYTF. The CDR3 region has the DNA TGTGCCAGCACCCACGGAGGGGGCACGGGCTACACCTTC.

The rearrangement uses TRBV12-3 or TRBV12-4 and TRBJ1-5; no reliable D call. Trimming shortened V by 2 bases and J by 5 bases, and 4 bases separated the two germline ends. This CDR3 spans 12 amino acids. The CDR3, as DNA: TGTGCCAGCAGTTTACTAGATCAGCCCCAGCATTTT. The encoded protein is CASSLLDQPQHF.

The rearrangement joins TRBV30 to TRBJ2-3; TRBD2 aligns across 8 bases. The trim removed 1 base at V and 2 bases at J, leaving 11 bases unmatched. Per the germline V gene, CDR1 is GTSNPN and CDR2 is SVGIG (reference sequence). This CDR3 is 17 amino acids long. Written as DNA, the CDR3 is TGTGCCTGGAGTGACACGGGGGGGGACTATATCACAGATACGCAGTATTTT. Residues: CAWSDTGGDYITDTQYF. The full variable domain, with the rest looked up from reference TRBV30 and TRBJ2-3, is SQTIHQWPATLVQPVGSPLSLECTVEGTSNPNLYWYRQAAGRGLQLLFYSVGIGQISSEVPQNLSASRPQDRQFILSSKKLLLSDSGFYLCAWSDTGGDYITDTQYFGPGTRLTVL.

The chain has TRBV30 and TRBJ1-6; a possible D gene is TRBD1 (6 bases). Germline assignment: CDR1 GTSNPN and CDR2 SVGIG (reference sequence). Trimming left V 2 bases short and J 2 bases short, with 16 bases between. The CDR3 is 17 residues long. The CDR3 reads CAWSSWDMNTYNSPLHF. The CDR3 nucleotides are TGTGCCTGGAGTTCATGGGACATGAACACCTATAATTCACCCCTCCACTTT.

This clone was seen ten or more times. The gene calls are TRBV7-2 and TRBJ1-2, with 11 bases matching TRBD1. The V gene end was trimmed by 3 bases and the J gene end by 2 bases; junction bases not matched to a gene: 2. The germline V gene has CDR1 SGHTA and CDR2 FQGNSA. This CDR3 has 15 residues. The DNA for the CDR3 is TGTGCCAGCAGCTTTGGGGACAGGGGGAACTATGGCTACACCTTC. This encodes CASSFGDRGNYGYTF.

The chain couples TRBV10-3 to TRBJ1-1; D gene unclear. Trimming pared 0 bases from V and 1 base from J, leaving 9 bases between. This CDR3 is 15 amino acids long. The V gene's germline CDR1 is ENHRY and CDR2 SYGVKD. The CDR3 DNA reads TGTGCCATCAGTGAGTCGAGAGCAGGGAACACTGAAGCTTTCTTT. It is translated as CAISESRAGNTEAFF.